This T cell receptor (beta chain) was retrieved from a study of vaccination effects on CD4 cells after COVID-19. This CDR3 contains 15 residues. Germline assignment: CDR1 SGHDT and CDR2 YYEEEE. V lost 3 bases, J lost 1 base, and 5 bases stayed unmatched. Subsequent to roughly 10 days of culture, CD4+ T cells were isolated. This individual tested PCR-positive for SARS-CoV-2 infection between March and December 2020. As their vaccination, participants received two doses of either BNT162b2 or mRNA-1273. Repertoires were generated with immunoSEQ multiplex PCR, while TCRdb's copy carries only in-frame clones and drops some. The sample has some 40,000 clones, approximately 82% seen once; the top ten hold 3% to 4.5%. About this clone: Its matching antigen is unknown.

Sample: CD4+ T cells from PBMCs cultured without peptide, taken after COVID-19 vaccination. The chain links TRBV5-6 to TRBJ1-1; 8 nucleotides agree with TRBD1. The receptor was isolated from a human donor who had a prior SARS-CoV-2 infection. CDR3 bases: TGTGCCAGCAGCTCGTTAACAGGGGGGAACACTGAAGCTTTCTTT. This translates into CASSSLTGGNTEAFF.